These 12 T cell receptor beta chains were all obtained from the same sample, sequenced in a study of blood T cell repertoires in COVID-19. Sequencing was performed with immunoSEQ multiplex PCR; in TCRdb, only in-frame clones are kept and a portion is missing. In the table there are about 150,000 clones, 80% to 90% of which are singletons. The sample taken for sequencing was peripheral blood. These receptors originate from a woman aged 60-75 years with active COVID-19.

This clone was seen only a few times. The rearrangement joins TRBV6-5 to TRBJ1-5; no clear D gene. This CDR3 comprises 14 residues. V was cut by 6 bases and J by 3 bases, with 12 bases left in between. Germline lookup yields CDR1 MNHEY and CDR2 SVGAGI. CDR3 residues: CASRGPQLNQPQHF. The DNA of the CDR3 is TGTGCCAGCAGGGGTCCACAGCTCAATCAGCCCCAGCATTTT.

The chain has TRBV6-2 or TRBV6-3 and TRBJ2-2; perhaps TRBD2 as D (5 bases). This CDR3 is built from 16 residues. Trimming took off 4 bases at V and 0 bases at J, with 12 bases between the two ends. Germline assignment: CDR1 MNHEY and CDR2 SVGEGT. In DNA form, the CDR3 reads TGTGCCAGCAGTTGGACGAGGGTCGCGAACACCGGGGAGCTGTTTTTT. Amino acid sequence: CASSWTRVANTGELFF.

The genes are TRBV28 and TRBJ2-6, with TRBD2 matching over 8 bases. V shed 3 bases and J 0 bases; nucleotides not matched to a gene: 7. Germline CDR1 reads MDHEN; CDR2 reads SYDVKM. The CDR3 sequence is 18 residues long. The CDR3 region is CASSLGGLAGSGANVLTF. The CDR3 DNA reads TGTGCCAGCAGTTTGGGGGGGCTAGCGGGCTCTGGGGCCAACGTCCTGACTTTC.

The table lists this clone with a few counts. The chain uses TRBV2 and TRBJ2-2; D unclear. The CDR3 has 16 amino acids. Deletions cut 3 bases from V and 5 bases from J, with 16 bases between. Germline CDR1 SNHLY, CDR2 FYNNEI. CDR3 sequence reads: CASSDLASPITGELFF. The CDR3, as DNA: TGTGCCAGCAGTGACCTCGCGTCCCCGATAACCGGGGAGCTGTTTTTT. Full variable domain (outside the CDR3, taken from reference TRBV2 and TRBJ2-2): EPEVTQTPSHQVTQMGQEVILRCVPISNHLYFYWYRQILGQKVEFLVSFYNNEISEKSEIFDDQFSVERPDGSNFTLKIRSTKLEDSAMYFCASSDLASPITGELFFGEGSRLTVL.

V and J are TRBV2 and TRBJ2-2; 15 nucleotides line up with TRBD2. The CDR3 loop spans 17 amino acids. J gave up 5 bases and V 4 bases, and 5 bases lay outside the gene matches. The germline V gene has CDR1 SNHLY and CDR2 FYNNEI. The CDR3 protein is CASSGTSGRAQTGELFF. The DNA for the CDR3 is TGTGCCAGCAGTGGGACTAGCGGGAGGGCCCAGACCGGGGAGCTGTTTTTT.

The table lists this clone with a few counts. The chain joins TRBV5-5 to TRBJ2-1; 9 bases fit TRBD2. J was trimmed by 4 bases and V by 4 bases; bases with no gene match: 12. This CDR3 has 17 amino acids. Germline CDR1 SGHKS, CDR2 YYEKEE (reference sequence). CDR3 protein: CASSAASGISPYNEQFF. The CDR3 bases are TGTGCCAGCAGCGCGGCTAGCGGGATCTCGCCTTACAATGAGCAGTTCTTC.

The chain is built from TRBV7-9 and TRBJ2-5, with 8 bases aligning to TRBD1. J gave up 5 bases and V 5 bases, and 7 bases lay outside the gene matches. Germline CDR1 is SEHNR and CDR2 is FQNEAQ (reference sequence). This CDR3 comprises 14 residues. The CDR3: CASSEIGQGETQYF. The DNA of the CDR3 is TGTGCCAGCAGCGAGATCGGACAGGGCGAGACCCAGTACTTC. The full variable domain, completed using reference TRBV7-9 and TRBJ2-5, is DTGVSQNPRHKITKRGQNVTFRCDPISEHNRLYWYRQTLGQGPEFLTYFQNEAQLEKSRLLSDRFSAERPKGSFSTLEIQRTEQGDSAMYLCASSEIGQGETQYFGPGTRLLVL.

The chain joins TRBV4-2 to TRBJ2-1, with 9 nucleotides matching TRBD2. Germline V gene data show CDR1 as LGHNA and CDR2 as YNFKEQ. The V segment lost 0 bases and the J segment 1 base; nucleotides outside the gene matches: 7. This CDR3 region has 18 residues. Here the CDR3 DNA reads TGTGCCAGCAGCCAAGATCCCGGCGGGAGGGGGTCCTACAATGAGCAGTTCTTC. This translates into CASSQDPGGRGSYNEQFF.

The chain links TRBV28 to TRBJ2-1, with 9 bases lining up with TRBD2. The germline CDR1 and CDR2 sequences are MDHEN and SYDVKM. The CDR3 contains 16 residues. Trimming cost V 2 bases and J 4 bases; bases outside gene matches: 6. The CDR3 bases are TGTGCCAGCAGTTTAAGGCAGCGGGAGGTATACAATGAGCAGTTCTTC. This encodes CASSLRQREVYNEQFF.

This clone occurred once. V is TRBV7-2 and J is TRBJ2-3, with D possibly being TRBD1 (5 bases). V gave up 7 bases and J gave up 2 bases, with 13 bases separating them. The CDR3 totals 14 residues. The V gene's germline CDR1 is SGHTA and CDR2 FQGNSA. CDR3 bases: TGTGCCAGCAAGGACACCTACAACACAGATACGCAGTATTTT. Translated: CASKDTYNTDTQYF.

This clone was seen only once. The V call is TRBV2, the J call TRBJ1-1; 9 bases fit TRBD1. This CDR3 region has 14 residues. The ends lost 7 bases at V and 5 bases at J; junction bases unmatched: 8. Per the germline V gene, CDR1 is SNHLY and CDR2 is FYNNEI. The CDR3 DNA sequence: TGTGCCAGCAACGTGGACAGGGGAAGGACTGAAGCTTTCTTT. Translating gives CASNVDRGRTEAFF.

This sequence joins TRBV4-3 and TRBJ1-1; no clear D gene. The CDR3 totals 15 residues. V lost 6 bases and J lost 0, with 14 bases in between. Germline V gene lookup returns CDR1 LGHNA and CDR2 YSLEER. For the CDR3, the DNA is TGCGCCAGCAGTCACGTTCTGGCCTTGAACACTGAAGCTTTCTTT. As protein: CASSHVLALNTEAFF.